The sequence of this T cell receptor beta chain was determined in a study of T cell changes during pregnancy in multiple sclerosis. The germline CDR1 and CDR2 sequences are MNHNS and SASEGT. The CDR3 totals 14 residues. The J segment lost 6 bases and the V segment lost 4 bases, leaving 6 bases of the junction unmatched. Sequenced by immunoSEQ multiplex PCR; TCRdb stores in-frame clones only, minus some. The sample lists about 57,000 clones, approximately 90% occurring once. The source of this sequence is a female donor in good health, enrolled as a control in a pregnancy study. Material: peripheral blood, obtained after pregnancy. V and J are TRBV6-1 and TRBJ1-1, with TRBD1 identical over 9 bases. The CDR3 reads CASSGSTGGPEAFF. The CDR3 coding sequence is TGTGCCAGCAGTGGCTCGACAGGGGGACCTGAAGCTTTCTTT.